This T cell receptor (beta chain) derives from a study of post-analysis software for immune sequencing data. About this clonotype: The target antigen is unknown.

This CDR3 region has 17 residues. J gave up 4 bases and V 3 bases, and 8 bases lay outside the gene matches. Germline V CDR1 and CDR2: MGHRA, YSYEKL. Overall study results and limits: Versus controls, multiple sclerosis patients showed significantly lower diversity (normalized Chao1). Five TRBV segments, including TRBV5-6, TRBV5-1 and TRBV20-1, were more frequent in patients than controls. By F measure, strong co-clustering occurred among samples prepared in the same batch.

Carried by the TCR beta cDNA libraries were unique molecular identifiers. Each batch of roughly 1 to 11 million T cells produced 450,000 to 500,000 cDNA molecules. Each CDR3 protein gets one entry after TCRdb re-called the PCR reads with MiXCR. The table lists 350,000 to 500,000 distinct CDR3 sequences, more than 30% of them singletons. The clonotype was recovered from a girl under 10 years old with multiple sclerosis. Sequenced sample: blood. The chain uses TRBV4-1 and TRBJ2-3, with 12 positions matching TRBD2. DNA for the CDR3: TGCGCCAGCAGCCAGACGCTAGCGGGGGGGCAGCCAGATACGCAGTATTTT. Translated, it gives CASSQTLAGGQPDTQYF.